The entry that follows covers one T cell receptor beta chain sequence. Its antigen specificity is not known. Base qualities are not recorded, but no much larger clone differs from it by a single base. This sample is part of a study of cytomegalovirus exposure and HLA in healthy donors (dated by TCRdb to the late 2010s). Regarding the research as a whole: An earlier analysis of several hundred of the donors reported 276 Gb of sequence data and around 100 million unique TCR beta sequences obtained from some 170 million T cells. Around 300 gigabases of sequencing data and tens of millions of unique TCR sequences were included in an early release covering roughly 600 HLA-typed donors. Among the approximately 400 genotyped donors, approximately 81% belonged to the genetic ancestry cluster associated with self-reported Caucasian donors. The aim of the study was to test whether cataloging public T cell receptors could identify signatures of past pathogen exposure. The T cell repertoires of 666 subjects were profiled by immunosequencing and related to cytomegalovirus serostatus. In addition to the first cohort of 666 subjects, a separate validation cohort of approximately 110 different subjects was used. The study combined high-throughput TCR immunosequencing, statistical association of individual TCRs with disease status, and machine learning to predict cytomegalovirus infection status. To study patterns of TCR occurrence, a later analysis re-analyzed previously published TCR beta repertoires from around 660 donors and added high-resolution HLA genotyping. Rather than using new phenotypic data, the later analysis identified candidate immune exposures from TCR beta sequences and from how often those sequences occurred across donors. An earlier analysis of fewer than 750 of the donors used high-throughput TCR beta sequencing to judge whether each TCR beta V gene segment behaved as functional or pseudogenic. Donor age, sex, ethnicity and CMV serostatus were compiled alongside the repertoire data. In a later genetic analysis, genome-wide SNP genotypes for 398 of the 666 donors were used, and that subset was treated as a discovery cohort. Every repertoire in the discovery cohort had been generated on one and the same sequencing platform. HLA typing included class I and class II loci at four-digit resolution. The number of typed donors differed by locus: roughly 629-640 for A, B, C, DRB1 and DQB1; approximately 520 for DQA1; around 610 for DPA1; and 400 to 480 for DPB1. Because of strong linkage in the cohort, roughly five DR-DQ haplotypes were treated as single units for association and clustering. Among some 410 genotyped donors of the cohort, an average of roughly 230,000 unique TCR beta nucleotide sequences was sequenced per donor, of which approximately 18% were non-productive.

Library preparation used the immunoSEQ multiplex PCR assay. A mixture of 60 forward primers for TCR Vbeta segments and 13 reverse primers for TCR Jbeta segments was used in the multiplex PCR. The CDR3 region of rearranged TCR beta genes was amplified from genomic DNA with a multiplex PCR assay. The amplified TCR beta libraries were sequenced on the Illumina HiSeq System as 87-base-pair reads. Under the source paper's analysis protocol: Across the 670 or so repertoires, a later analysis counted 80 million or so unique TCR beta chains, 8.5 million to 12 million of which were shared by at least two donors. Raw reads were error-corrected and collapsed into unique sequences by a nearest-neighbor algorithm in which closely related sequences were merged to remove PCR and sequencing errors. V, D and J gene segments were assigned by aligning CDR3 sequences to IMGT reference sequences. For a sequence to be retained, a match of at least six nucleotides was required to both a V gene segment and a J gene segment. A rearrangement was called productive if the CDR3 had no stop codons and remained in frame with V and J, and every other rearrangement was called non-productive. CDR3 was defined by IMGT convention, running from the second conserved V-encoded cysteine to the conserved J-encoded phenylalanine. The earlier analysis of roughly 590 of the donors excluded any sequence lacking an unambiguous match to a single V gene segment. In an earlier analysis of several hundred of the donors, a V segment was called functional when productive rearrangements were above 56.7%, and segregating when the standard deviation between donors exceeded 5%. A statistical classification framework was developed to diagnose cytomegalovirus status using the catalog of TCR beta chain sequences. In a later analysis, TCR nucleotide sequences were compared against IMGT/GENE-DB human TR gene sequences so that V and J genes could be assigned. A later analysis assigned CDR3 sequences and most-parsimonious VDJ recombination scenarios with the TCRdist pipeline. In a later analysis, each TCR beta chain was defined by its CDR3 amino acid sequence together with its V-gene family, and reads lacking a unique V-gene family were excluded. A later analysis removed 500 to 650 highly shared, low-generation-probability nucleotide sequences to deal with suspected cross-contamination and a sequencing artifact. A later analysis calculated a clonal expansion index for each public chain from normalized within-repertoire ranks of inferred template counts. Generation probabilities in a later analysis came from a VDJ recombination model fitted to out-of-frame rearrangements, and those results were checked against IGoR. A later analysis scored TCR-TCR, TCR-HLA and TCR-CMV co-occurrence with hypergeometric tests, applying a repertoire-size bias correction to TCR pairs. To estimate false discovery rates, a later analysis permuted the HLA or CMV assignments 20 times. In a later analysis, co-occurring TCRs were grouped with DBSCAN, and TCRdist sequence similarity was added when clustering was performed within HLA-allele-positive subsets. Repertoires with fewer than 30,000 or more than 120,000 public chains, plus five repertoires with anomalous nucleotide sharing, were excluded from co-occurrence clustering. The clones in this table, taken by TCRdb from immuneACCESS, are in-frame only. Not every clone is retained; where verified, under half of the shortfall comes from an unresolved V gene, and the cause of the rest is unknown. That table supplies the V and J calls and clone size; D and trimming were determined from the DNA. This sample is represented by 100,000 to 150,000 clones; 76% of them were singletons. The ten largest clones represent about 1.8% of the sample.

The cohort consisted of 600 or so healthy bone marrow donors. At the time of sampling, every cohort member was nominally healthy, though immune exposures that went unrecorded were likely present. The donor tested CMV seropositive, placing the donor among the 289 seropositive members of the cohort. A peripheral blood sample was provided by each donor, and peripheral blood mononuclear cells were used for TCR beta sequencing. The Qiagen DNeasy Blood Extraction Kit was used to extract genomic DNA from the blood cell samples. What the study reported, not specific to this receptor: The study gave a list of roughly 150 TCR beta chains associated with cytomegalovirus. A later analysis found that TCR association rates varied across HLA loci, with DRB1 alleles showing the most associated TCRs and HLA-C alleles the fewest. Immune exposure information for the cohort was limited to CMV serostatus. It was suggested by the authors that the approach could potentially be generalized to other disease states and immunological phenotypes. The cohort was sequenced for TCR beta chains only, and without alpha or paired-chain data the features that could be detected were limited. In a later analysis, HLA-associated TCR beta chains showed more clonal expansion and lower generation probabilities than non-associated chains that were equally common. While some public TCRs were present in many individuals, most TCR sequences turned up only very rarely across donors. Strong co-occurrence of HLA alleles, especially DR and DQ, made assigning TCR associations to individual alleles difficult. An association between a missense DCLRE1C variant and V-gene and J-gene trimming of TCR beta chains was found in a later genetic analysis and replicated in an independent cohort. Several of the top co-occurrence clusters appeared to be linked to parvovirus B19, influenza, CMV and Epstein-Barr virus, according to a later analysis. Most CMV-associated TCR beta chains appeared to be HLA-restricted in a later analysis, and the HLA associations seemed to be driven largely by CMV exposure. Because counts were too low, about 15 rarely observed V segments, including chromosome 9 orphons, were left out of the earlier analysis of roughly 600 of the donors. In both the original and validation cohorts, the classifier was reported to diagnose cytomegalovirus status with high specificity and sensitivity. In a later genetic analysis, fewer N-insertions in productive TCRs were reported among donors in an Asian-associated ancestry cluster than the approximately 710-donor mean. A later analysis associated about 16,000 TCR beta sequences with specific HLA alleles at a false discovery rate of 0.05. Roughly uniform sequencing depth across donors was assumed in presence/absence analyses, although this assumption may not hold. A further reported finding was that TCR beta sequences accurately predicted the HLA-A and HLA-B alleles for most subjects in the first cohort. Some IMGT-functional V segments, including TRBV6-2 and TRBV6-3, could not be told apart with the 87-base-pair reads, so those segments were excluded. A few of the identified cytomegalovirus-associated TCR beta chains were confirmed in vitro to be specific for cytomegalovirus antigens. A group of highly shared sequence variants was considered likely to be a technical artifact of the sequencing pipeline. Because HLA typing was unavailable for some donors at each locus, only the typed subset was used in association tests. In an earlier analysis of some 640 of the donors, most TCR beta V segments were observed in productive rearrangements about 87% or about 30% of the time, broadly matching IMGT annotations. Linkage disequilibrium might explain the correlated functional status among segregating V segments, but an unknown experimental factor could not be excluded.

The CDR3, cysteine through phenylalanine, is 13 amino acids long. This entry keeps only the CDR3 DNA: 39 bases, framed from base 1. The CDR1 and CDR2 encoded by the germline V gene are SGHVS and FQNEAQ. The V end loses 1 base and the J end loses 8 bases, and a stretch of 11 bases separates them. The specimen was PBMCs. This receptor was obtained from a female donor in good health and CMV-seropositive. Here the chain combines TRBV7-8 and TRBJ1-2; no D segment can be confidently identified. The CDR3 corresponds to CASSLVFSVGYTF. Read as DNA, the sequence is TGTGCCAGCAGCTTAGTATTCTCCGTCGGCTACACCTTC. Joined to the reference TRBV7-8 and TRBJ1-2 proteins, this CDR3 gives the full variable domain: GAGVSQSPRYKVAKRGQDVALRCDPISGHVSLFWYQQALGQGPEFLTYFQNEAQLDKSGLPSDRFFAERPEGSVSTLKIQRTQQEDSAVYLCASSLVFSVGYTFGSGTRLTVV.